The next 30 T cell receptor beta chains were all read from a single sample in a study of blood T cell repertoires in COVID-19. Sequencing was performed with immunoSEQ multiplex PCR; in TCRdb, only in-frame clones are kept and a portion is missing. The data show hundreds of thousands of clones, about 90% seen once. Sequenced material: peripheral blood. The receptors were gathered from a woman aged 18-35 years who had recovered from COVID-19.

This chain connects TRBV5-1 to TRBJ1-2, with D perhaps matching TRBD1 (6 bases). Trimming cost V 4 bases and J 3 bases, with 7 bases left between them. The CDR3 spans 12 residues. Germline assignment: CDR1 SGHRS and CDR2 YFSETQ. The CDR3, as DNA: TGCGCCAGCAGCAGGACAGACTATGGCTACACCTTC. It encodes CASSRTDYGYTF.

V gene TRBV6-2 or TRBV6-3 combines with J gene TRBJ2-2; 7 bases align to TRBD1. The CDR3 length is 16 residues. The germline gives CDR1 MNHEY, CDR2 SVGEGT. V was clipped by 0 bases and J by 5 bases; unmatched bases: 6. CDR3 region: CASSYSTGQPTGELFF. The DNA for the CDR3 is TGTGCCAGCAGTTACTCGACGGGACAGCCTACCGGGGAGCTGTTTTTT.

This chain connects TRBV5-1 to TRBJ2-1; D not certain. The V end lost 4 bases, the J end lost 8 bases, and 13 bases lay between the germline ends. The CDR3 consists of 13 residues. Germline assignment: CDR1 SGHRS and CDR2 YFSETQ. The CDR3 DNA is TGCGCCAGCAGCCCGAGAGGTTCGGATGAGCAGTTCTTC. Its protein is CASSPRGSDEQFF.

This clone appeared once. The V and J genes are TRBV7-3 and TRBJ2-1; 7 nucleotides match TRBD2. The germline V gene encodes CDR1 SGHTA and CDR2 FQGTGA. Trimming removed 5 bases from V and 7 bases from J; junction bases left unmatched: 11. This CDR3 has 15 residues. The CDR3 here is CASSRSGGRGNEQFF. The CDR3 nucleotides are TGTGCCAGCAGCCGATCTGGCGGGAGAGGTAATGAGCAGTTCTTC.

This chain uses TRBV18 with TRBJ1-4, with 9 bases aligning to TRBD1. Losses at the gene ends were 6 bases for V and 7 bases for J; bases not matched to a gene: 12. The CDR3 extends over 16 amino acids. The V gene's germline CDR1 is KGHSH and CDR2 LQKENI. CDR3 in amino acids: CASSPSSQGAFEKLFF. The CDR3 DNA sequence: TGTGCCAGCTCCCCATCCTCACAGGGGGCGTTTGAAAAACTGTTTTTT.

The rearrangement links TRBV7-9 to TRBJ1-2; 7 bases match TRBD1. Germline CDR1 SEHNR, CDR2 FQNEAQ (reference sequence). The CDR3 contains 15 residues. V was clipped by 5 bases and J by 8 bases; unmatched bases: 14. This CDR3 is CASSPSEGGGAGYTF. Here the CDR3 DNA reads TGTGCCAGCAGCCCATCGGAAGGAGGGGGCGCCGGCTACACCTTC.

J is TRBJ2-1 and V is TRBV24-1, with 8 positions matching TRBD1. Germline loops: CDR1 KGHDR, CDR2 SFDVKD. The CDR3 is 16 residues long. The V gene end was trimmed by 3 bases and the J gene end by 4 bases; junction bases not matched to a gene: 7. The CDR3 loop is CATSDPTGGKYNEQFF. DNA for the CDR3: TGTGCCACCAGTGATCCCACAGGGGGGAAATACAATGAGCAGTTCTTC.

This clone was counted only a few times. The genes are TRBV5-5 and TRBJ2-7; 12 bases are a match to TRBD2. CDR3 length: 18 residues. V was pared by 0 bases and J by 4 bases, with 11 bases of the junction left unmatched. CDR1 SGHKS and CDR2 YYEKEE come from the germline V gene (reference sequence). The CDR3 sequence is CASSLGLAGVLAGYEQYF. In DNA, the CDR3 is TGTGCCAGCAGCTTGGGACTAGCGGGAGTGTTAGCGGGGTACGAGCAGTACTTC.

V and J are TRBV9 and TRBJ2-7, with TRBD2 matching 7 bases. Germline lookup yields CDR1 SGDLS and CDR2 YYNGEE. The V segment lost 4 bases and the J segment 1 base; nucleotides outside the gene matches: 5. The CDR3 runs 14 residues. The CDR3 region has the DNA TGTGCCAGCAGCCCGAAAGCGGGGTCCTACGAGCAGTACTTC. Protein: CASSPKAGSYEQYF.

This clone was seen once. J is TRBJ2-1 and V is TRBV4-1; 7 bases are shared with TRBD2. Germline values: CDR1 MGHRA, CDR2 YSYEKL. V trimming: 5 bases; J trimming: 1 base; junction bases outside the gene matches: 14. This CDR3 comprises 18 residues. The DNA of the CDR3 is TGCGCCAGCAGCGAAAGGGCGGAAAGCGGGATTTCCTACAATGAGCAGTTCTTC. As protein: CASSERAESGISYNEQFF.

The table lists this clone with a few counts. This chain connects TRBV7-2 to TRBJ2-7; 7 bases match TRBD2. V shed 2 bases, J shed 3 bases, and the junction held 7 bases outside the gene matches. CDR1 and CDR2 from the germline V gene are SGHTA and FQGNSA. There are 15 residues in the CDR3. The CDR3 coding sequence is TGTGCCAGCAGCTTACGGGGGGATTCTTACTACGAGCAGTACTTC. It yields the protein CASSLRGDSYYEQYF.

The chain carries TRBV4-1 and TRBJ2-1, with 9 bases matching TRBD2. The CDR3 runs 18 residues. CDR1 MGHRA and CDR2 YSYEKL come from the germline V gene. Germline trimming cut 0 bases from V and 5 bases from J; bases unmatched to any gene: 11. CDR3 residues: CASSQDPAGGPTHNEQFF. Written as DNA, the CDR3 is TGCGCCAGCAGCCAAGATCCGGCGGGAGGGCCCACCCACAATGAGCAGTTCTTC.

Concerning this clone: Within the sample, other DNA sequences also encode this same CDR3. V gene TRBV14 combines with J gene TRBJ1-1; 8 bases match TRBD1. CDR1 SGHDN and CDR2 FVKESK come from the germline V gene. V lost 4 bases, J lost 5 bases, and 3 bases stayed unmatched. The CDR3 is 13 amino acids. CDR3 nucleotide sequence: TGTGCCAGCAGCCTAACAGGGGGAACTGAAGCTTTCTTT. Translating gives CASSLTGGTEAFF.

The rearrangement joins TRBV10-1 to TRBJ2-7; D gene uncertain. Germline lookup yields CDR1 WNHNN and CDR2 SYGVQD (reference sequence). The CDR3 has 11 residues. The V end lost 0 bases, the J end lost 5 bases, and 2 bases lay between the germline ends. CDR3 coding DNA: TGCGCCAGCAGTGAGTCTAACGAGCAGTACTTC. It specifies CASSESNEQYF.

The gene calls are TRBV6-2 or TRBV6-3 and TRBJ2-5; D unresolved. V was shortened by 0 bases and J by 0 bases, with 17 bases between the two germline ends. Germline lookup yields CDR1 MNHEY and CDR2 SVGEGT. The CDR3 is 18 residues long. The CDR3 reads CASSYSGWAGAYQETQYF. The DNA for the CDR3 is TGTGCCAGCAGTTACTCGGGCTGGGCAGGCGCGTACCAAGAGACCCAGTACTTC.

This chain uses TRBV11-3 with TRBJ1-1; D call uncertain. Trimming left V 1 base short and J 4 bases short, with 10 bases between. Per germline, CDR1 SGHNT and CDR2 YENEEA. This CDR3 is 14 amino acids long. CDR3 amino acids: CASSLGSRGTEAFF. In DNA form, the CDR3 reads TGTGCCAGCAGCTTAGGGAGTCGGGGCACTGAAGCTTTCTTT.

This chain connects TRBV7-2 to TRBJ1-6; 7 bases agree with TRBD1. The CDR3 consists of 15 residues. Trimming cost V 4 bases and J 9 bases; bases outside gene matches: 9. CDR1 is SGHTA and CDR2 is FQGNSA in the germline V gene. The CDR3 region has the DNA TGTGCCAGCAGCTCCTCTTACAGGGGAGGTTCACCCCTCCACTTT. Amino acids: CASSSSYRGGSPLHF. Filled out from reference TRBV7-2 and TRBJ1-6, the complete variable domain reads GAGVSQSPSNKVTEKGKDVELRCDPISGHTALYWYRQSLGQGLEFLIYFQGNSAPDKSGLPSDRFSAERTGGSVSTLTIQRTQQEDSAVYLCASSSSYRGGSPLHFGNGTRLTVT.

The chain carries TRBV9 and TRBJ2-1; possibly TRBD2 for D (6 bases). The germline V gene has CDR1 SGDLS and CDR2 YYNGEE. Trimming removed 3 bases from V and 3 bases from J, with 16 bases in between. CDR3 length: 16 amino acids. CDR3 residues: CASSASLASIYNEQFF. As DNA, the CDR3 is TGTGCCAGCAGCGCCAGCCTAGCGAGTATCTACAATGAGCAGTTCTTC.

This clone was seen once. The chain uses TRBV13 and TRBJ2-6; D is unresolved. CDR1 is PRHDT, CDR2 FYEKMQ, per germline (reference sequence). The CDR3 has 17 residues. Trimming shortened V by 3 bases and J by 4 bases, and 16 bases separated the two germline ends. As DNA, the CDR3 is TGTGCCAGCAGCTTCCCATCCAGTATATACGGGGCCAACGTCCTGACTTTC. Encoded protein: CASSFPSSIYGANVLTF.

Regarding this clone: Other DNA sequences of this sample code for an identical CDR3. V gene TRBV7-3 combines with J gene TRBJ2-7; 13 positions agree with TRBD2. Germline lookup yields CDR1 SGHTA and CDR2 FQGTGA. There are 15 residues in the CDR3. V lost 5 bases to trimming and J lost 3 bases; unmatched junction nucleotides: 4. DNA of the CDR3: TGTGCCAGCAGCCTCGGACTAGCGGGGGACTACGAGCAGTACTTC. Its protein product is CASSLGLAGDYEQYF.

The chain joins TRBV13 to TRBJ2-3; TRBD1 matches 8 bases. The CDR3 totals 14 residues. Germline V gene lookup returns CDR1 PRHDT and CDR2 FYEKMQ (reference sequence). V shed 3 bases, J shed 3 bases, and the junction held 2 bases outside the gene matches. The CDR3 nucleotides are TGTGCCAGCAGCTTGAGACAGGGGACAGATACGCAGTATTTT. Its protein product is CASSLRQGTDTQYF.

V gene TRBV2 combines with J gene TRBJ2-3; no clear D. Germline V CDR1 and CDR2: SNHLY, FYNNEI. Trimming pared 8 bases from V and 4 bases from J, leaving 10 bases between. The CDR3 contains 12 residues. CDR3: CASCIVADTQYF. CDR3 nucleotide sequence: TGTGCCAGCTGCATAGTAGCAGATACGCAGTATTTT.

The rearrangement uses TRBV30 and TRBJ2-1; 7 bases align to TRBD2. Unmatched junction bases numbered 9, after V lost 8 bases and J lost 5 bases. This CDR3 contains 13 residues. Germline V gene data show CDR1 as GTSNPN and CDR2 as SVGIG (reference sequence). This chain's CDR3 is CAGARDYDNEQFF. The DNA of the CDR3 is TGTGCCGGTGCTCGGGACTACGACAATGAGCAGTTCTTC. The whole variable domain, filled in from reference TRBV30 and TRBJ2-1, reads SQTIHQWPATLVQPVGSPLSLECTVEGTSNPNLYWYRQAAGRGLQLLFYSVGIGQISSEVPQNLSASRPQDRQFILSSKKLLLSDSGFYLCAGARDYDNEQFFGPGTRLTVL.

CDR3 amino acids: CASSLTGNTGELFF. DNA for the CDR3: TGTGCCAGCAGCCTGACAGGGAACACCGGGGAGCTGTTTTTT. J is TRBJ2-2 and V is TRBV7-9, with a tentative D call TRBD1 (6 bases). The CDR3 extends over 14 amino acids. Germline CDR1 and CDR2: SEHNR and FQNEAQ (reference sequence). Trimming pared 5 bases from V and 1 base from J, leaving 8 bases between.

The chain uses TRBV4-3 and TRBJ2-1; a weak D match, TRBD1 (5 bases). The V end was cut by 1 base, the J end by 10 bases, with 11 bases between. Germline V lookup: CDR1 LGHNA, CDR2 YSLEER. The CDR3 spans 13 residues. CDR3 loop: CASSQGGFGEQFF. CDR3 DNA sequence: TGCGCCAGCAGCCAAGGGGGCTTCGGGGAGCAGTTCTTC.

The V call is TRBV6-5, the J call TRBJ1-5; 7 bases line up with TRBD1. V lost 6 bases and J lost 4; bases outside the gene matches: 9. The CDR3 has 15 amino acids. Germline loops: CDR1 MNHEY, CDR2 SVGAGI. CDR3 sequence: CASRRTGGENQPQHF. The CDR3 nucleotides are TGTGCCAGCAGACGGACAGGTGGGGAGAATCAGCCCCAGCATTTT.

This chain links TRBV12-3 or TRBV12-4 with TRBJ2-7, with a weak D call TRBD2 (5 bases). V dropped 6 bases and J dropped 5 bases, with 8 bases sitting between them. The CDR3 is made up of 11 amino acids. CDR3 protein: CASSFGNEQYF. For the CDR3, the DNA is TGTGCCAGCAGCTTCGGGAACGAGCAGTACTTC.

The chain uses TRBV6-1 and TRBJ1-5; perhaps TRBD1 as D (6 bases). The germline V gene has CDR1 MNHNS and CDR2 SASEGT. This CDR3 spans 15 amino acids. V was shortened by 5 bases and J by 0 bases, with 11 bases between the two germline ends. The CDR3 spells CASSFTGNSNQPQHF. The CDR3 nucleotides read TGTGCCAGCAGTTTTACAGGGAATAGCAATCAGCCCCAGCATTTT.

This chain connects TRBV5-6 to TRBJ1-2; the match to TRBD1 covers 11 bases. J gave up 4 bases and V 6 bases, and 5 bases lay outside the gene matches. Germline CDR1 is SGHDT and CDR2 is YYEEEE. The CDR3 is made up of 14 amino acids. This CDR3 reads CASKDRGRIYGYTF. CDR3 DNA sequence: TGTGCCAGCAAGGACAGGGGGCGTATCTATGGCTACACCTTC. Full variable domain (outside the CDR3, taken from reference TRBV5-6 and TRBJ1-2): DAGVTQSPTHLIKTRGQQVTLRCSPKSGHDTVSWYQQALGQGPQFIFQYYEEEERQRGNFPDRFSGHQFPNYSSELNVNALLLGDSALYLCASKDRGRIYGYTFGSGTRLTVV.

The chain recombines TRBV7-3 with TRBJ1-2, with D unresolved. V lost 6 bases, J lost 1 base, and 12 bases lay in between. This CDR3 is built from 14 residues. The germline V gene encodes CDR1 SGHTA and CDR2 FQGTGA. CDR3 residues: CASRKRESNYGYTF. CDR3 nucleotide sequence: TGTGCCAGCAGAAAGAGAGAGAGTAACTATGGCTACACCTTC.